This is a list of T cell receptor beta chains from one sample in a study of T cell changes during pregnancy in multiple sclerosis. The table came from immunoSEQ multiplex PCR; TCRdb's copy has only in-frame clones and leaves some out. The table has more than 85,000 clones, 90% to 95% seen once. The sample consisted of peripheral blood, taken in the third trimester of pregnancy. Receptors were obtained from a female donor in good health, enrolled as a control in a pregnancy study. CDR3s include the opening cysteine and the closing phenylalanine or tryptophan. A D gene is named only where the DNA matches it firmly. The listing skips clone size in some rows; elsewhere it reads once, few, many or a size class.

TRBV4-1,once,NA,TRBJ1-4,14,CASSLGEANEKLFF,TGCGCCAGCAGCCTCGGGGAGGCTAATGAAAAACTGTTTTTT
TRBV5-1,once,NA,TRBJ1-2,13,CASSLTTNYGYTF,TGCGCCAGCAGCCTCACAACCAACTATGGCTACACCTTC
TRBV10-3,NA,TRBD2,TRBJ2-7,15,CATGGREGSSYEQYF,TGTGCCACAGGAGGGCGGGAGGGGAGCTCCTACGAGCAGTACTTC
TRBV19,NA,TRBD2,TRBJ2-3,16,CASGLGLAGAEDTQYF,TGTGCCAGTGGGTTGGGACTAGCGGGAGCGGAAGATACGCAGTATTTT
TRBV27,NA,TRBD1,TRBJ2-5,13,CASRPGTGETQYF,TGTGCCAGCAGACCCGGGACAGGGGAGACCCAGTACTTC
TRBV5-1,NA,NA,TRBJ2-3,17,CASRTGRISGSTDTQYF,TGCGCCAGCAGGACAGGGAGGATAAGCGGGAGCACAGATACGCAGTATTTT
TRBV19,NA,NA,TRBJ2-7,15,CASSWRQGIGYEQYF,TGTGCCAGTAGTTGGCGGCAGGGGATCGGCTACGAGCAGTACTTC
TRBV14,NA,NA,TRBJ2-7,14,CASSQSGGYLGQYF,TGTGCCAGCAGCCAGTCCGGGGGATACCTAGGGCAGTACTTC
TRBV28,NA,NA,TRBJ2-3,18,CASSHRPLFQGSTDTQYF,TGTGCCAGCAGCCACCGACCTCTATTCCAGGGTAGCACAGATACGCAGTATTTT
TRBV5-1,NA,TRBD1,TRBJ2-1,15,CASLPTGTLRGEQFF,TGCGCCAGCTTACCGACAGGGACCCTGCGTGGTGAGCAGTTCTTC
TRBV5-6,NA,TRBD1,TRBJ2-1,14,CASSSFDRDNEQFF,TGTGCCAGCAGCTCCTTCGACAGGGACAATGAGCAGTTCTTC
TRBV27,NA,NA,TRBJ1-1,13,CASSLAGNTEAFF,TGTGCCAGCAGTTTGGCAGGGAACACTGAAGCTTTCTTT
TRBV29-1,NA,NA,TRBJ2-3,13,CSAVSRGSDTQYF,TGCAGCGCCGTTAGTCGGGGGTCCGATACGCAGTATTTT